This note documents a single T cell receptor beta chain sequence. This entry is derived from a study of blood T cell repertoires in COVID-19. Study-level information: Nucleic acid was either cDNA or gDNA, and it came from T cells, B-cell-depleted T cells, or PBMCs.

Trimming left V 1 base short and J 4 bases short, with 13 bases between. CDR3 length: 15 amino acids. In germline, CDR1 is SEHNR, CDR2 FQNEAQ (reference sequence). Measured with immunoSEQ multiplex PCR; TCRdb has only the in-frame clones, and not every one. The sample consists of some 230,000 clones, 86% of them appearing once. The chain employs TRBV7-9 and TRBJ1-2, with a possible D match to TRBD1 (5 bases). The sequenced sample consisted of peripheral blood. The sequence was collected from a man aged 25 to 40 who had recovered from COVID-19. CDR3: CASSLDPGFAYGYTF. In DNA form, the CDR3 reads TGTGCCAGCAGCTTAGACCCAGGGTTTGCCTATGGCTACACCTTC.